This T cell receptor (beta chain) was identified in a study of T cell responses to AZD1222 COVID-19 vaccine. The table came from immunoSEQ multiplex PCR; TCRdb's copy has only in-frame clones and leaves some out. The sample yields approximately 140,000 clones, 80% to 85% seen once. On this clone itself: Its specificity is not known.

The germline V and J ends were trimmed by 3 bases and 2 bases, with 7 bases remaining between them. Per germline, CDR1 LNHNV and CDR2 YYDKDF (reference sequence). The CDR3 extends over 13 amino acids. Study findings and constraints: Following two doses of AZD1222, Spike-specific TCR breadth and depth rose. There were mostly white British donors and more females than males, and clonal diversity was possibly underestimated.

Sequenced here: peripheral blood, sampled on day 0 of MenACWY control vaccination. The chain employs TRBV15 and TRBJ1-2; D gene ambiguous. The receptor was derived from an adult in good health. CDR3 amino acids: CATSSVPNYGYTF. CDR3 bases: TGTGCCACCAGCAGTGTCCCAAACTATGGCTACACCTTC.